This record covers a single T cell receptor beta chain. It has no known antigen specificity. Per-base qualities were not stored, and no clone one base away is much larger. These data belong to a study of T-cell reconstitution after alpha-beta-depleted transplantation in children listed by TCRdb under 2016. In the study overall: T-cell immune reconstitution after TCRalphabeta/CD19-depleted allogeneic hematopoietic cell transplantation in children was quantitatively tracked in the study by means of TCR repertoire profiling. Study-wide conclusions, independent of this receptor: Apparently early alphabetaT-cell count recovery about two months after transplant reportedly relied on only several hundred rapidly expanded clones derived from non-depleted graft cells. Over subsequent months, a decline in hyperexpanded clone frequencies was noted, and after one year, T-cell counts and TCRbeta diversity were mostly ascribed to newly produced T cells. In some patients, the high TCRbeta diversity seen at day 60 was put down to recipient T cells and intrathymic progenitors that had survived conditioning.

Library prep was done by PCR. Sequenced on an Illumina HiSeq 2500. TCR libraries were prepared with molecular barcoding, using unique molecular identifiers to normalize TCRbeta repertoire quantification. TCRdb reprocessing: public reads trimmed at Q25 with fastp, clones called with MiXCR, in-frame beta chains kept. One record per CDR3 amino acid sequence lists the most common genes and DNA. Here the sample has 300,000 to 400,000 distinct CDR3 sequences; around 16% occur a single time. The ten top clones hold about 41% of the sample. The label giving this sample's treatment or condition can be read as: allogeneic hematopoietic cell transplantation with graft depleted of TCRalphabeta T cells and CD19 B cells. Transplant recipients were children who received TCRalphabeta/CD19-depleted allogeneic hematopoietic cell grafts. The sequence was obtained from a male patient aged 2 to 9 who had a stem cell transplant for acute lymphoblastic leukemia, so the T cells may come from the graft donor. Sequencing was performed on PBMCs, mostly from graft donor cells, taken 360 days after TCRalphabeta/CD19-depleted stem cell transplant.

The CDR3 reads as follows: CSVQWARDHSYEQYF. At the DNA level, the sequence is TGCAGCGTTCAATGGGCGAGGGACCACTCCTACGAGCAGTACTTC. Recombination linked TRBV29-1 to TRBJ2-7; the D match is possibly TRBD1 or TRBD2, with 5 bases aligned in each. Cut back by 5 bases and 0 bases, the V and J ends lie 17 bases apart. From the germline V gene, CDR1 is SQVTM and CDR2 is ANQGSEA. The CDR3 goes from the cysteine to the phenylalanine over 15 residues. Left in the record is the CDR3 DNA by itself, 45 bases read in frame from the first base.